The clone carrying this T cell receptor beta chain was observed at least ten times. As yet, its antigen is unknown. Amplified regions were TCR beta CDR3 sequences from RNA transcripts. HTBI primers were used for first-round RT-PCR of the TCR CDR3. From the multiplex PCR reads, TCRdb called clonotypes with MiXCR, one entry per CDR3 protein. The sample has roughly 570,000 distinct CDR3 sequences, 15% to 19% seen once. The authors took PBMCs from 7.5 to 10 ml fresh peripheral blood. The sample is drawn from a study of T cells in Graves' hyperthyroidism and ophthalmopathy. Study-level findings and limits: Most clonotypes that expanded in the thyroid above 0.001 also showed up in blood.

Germline CDR1 and CDR2: KGHSH and LQKENI. The V and J ends lost 0 bases and 7 bases respectively, with 10 bases between them. The CDR3 extends over 14 amino acids. The source is a woman in her twenties or thirties with Graves' hyperthyroidism. Specimen: blood. The chain employs TRBV18 and TRBJ2-1; maybe TRBD2 (5 bases). DNA for the CDR3: TGTGCCAGCTCACCACCGTTGCCGGGGAATGAGCAGTTCTTC. Residues: CASSPPLPGNEQFF. The whole variable domain, remainder taken from reference TRBV18 and TRBJ2-1, is NAGVMQNPRHLVRRRGQEARLRCSPMKGHSHVYWYRQLPEEGLKFMVYLQKENIIDESGMPKERFSAEFPKEGPSILRIQQVVRGDSAAYFCASSPPLPGNEQFFGPGTRLTVL.